This T cell receptor beta chain was sequenced for a study of post-analysis software for immune sequencing data. Turning to the study itself: Patients had relapsing-remitting, secondary progressive or progressive-relapsing multiple sclerosis; some lacked subtype.

Overall study results and limits: Higher frequency in patients than in controls was seen for roughly five TRBV segments, with TRBV5-6, TRBV5-1 and TRBV20-1 among them. A significant reduction in normalized Chao1 diversity was observed in multiple sclerosis patients versus controls. With F measure, samples from one preparation batch clustered together strongly.

Comments on this clonotype: The target antigen is unknown.

V was shortened by 6 bases and J by 6 bases, with 14 bases between the two germline ends. Germline CDR1 is SNHLY and CDR2 is FYNNEI. The CDR3 spans 13 residues. Unique molecular identifiers were carried by the TCR beta cDNA libraries. There were roughly 0.95 to 10 million T cells, and 480,000 or so cDNA molecules came from them. TCRdb analysed the PCR reads with MiXCR anew, one entry per CDR3 protein. The sample has about 430,000 distinct CDR3 sequences; approximately 42% are singletons. Sequenced material: blood. The genes are TRBV2 and TRBJ1-2; TRBD1 is a possible D gene (6 bases). This receptor was identified in a girl aged 2 to 10 with multiple sclerosis. Written as DNA, the CDR3 is TGTGCCAGCAGGGTCCAAAGACAGGATGGCTACACCTTC. Protein sequence: CASRVQRQDGYTF.